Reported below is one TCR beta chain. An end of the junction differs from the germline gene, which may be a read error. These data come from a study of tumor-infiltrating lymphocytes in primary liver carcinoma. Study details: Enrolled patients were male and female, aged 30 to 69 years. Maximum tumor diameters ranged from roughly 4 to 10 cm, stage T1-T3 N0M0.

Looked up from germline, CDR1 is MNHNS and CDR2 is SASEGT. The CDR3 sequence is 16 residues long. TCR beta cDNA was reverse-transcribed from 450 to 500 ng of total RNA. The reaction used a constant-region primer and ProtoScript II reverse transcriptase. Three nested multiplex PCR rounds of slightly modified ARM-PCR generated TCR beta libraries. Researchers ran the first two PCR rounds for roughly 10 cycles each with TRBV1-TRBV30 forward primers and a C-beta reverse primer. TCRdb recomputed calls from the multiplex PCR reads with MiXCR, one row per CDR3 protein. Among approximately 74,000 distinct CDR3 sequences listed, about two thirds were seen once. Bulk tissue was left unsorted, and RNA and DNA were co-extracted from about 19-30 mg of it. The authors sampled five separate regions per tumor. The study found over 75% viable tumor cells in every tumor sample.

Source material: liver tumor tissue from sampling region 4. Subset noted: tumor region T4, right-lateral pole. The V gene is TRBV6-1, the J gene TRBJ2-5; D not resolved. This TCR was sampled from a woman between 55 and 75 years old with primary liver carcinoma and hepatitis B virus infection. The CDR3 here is CASGDPARVYQEAQYF. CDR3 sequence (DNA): TGTGCCAGCGGTGACCCGGCTAGGGTTTACCAAGAGGCCCAGTACTTC.